Listed below are T cell receptor beta chains from one sample, sequenced in a study of T cell responses to AZD1222 COVID-19 vaccine. Data came from immunoSEQ multiplex PCR; TCRdb stores just in-frame clones and leaves some out. The table includes roughly 87,000 clones, 89% detected once. The sample in question was peripheral blood, obtained 28 days after the second AZD1222 dose. Receptors originate from an adult who received the AZD1222 COVID-19 vaccine. Each CDR3 is given with its conserved first and last residue. A D gene is named only where the DNA matches it firmly. Clone size is shown for a subset of rows, as once, few, many or a class of expanded clone.

V: TRBV7-9; J: TRBJ1-3; D: TRBD1; size: NA; DNA: TGTGCCAGCAGGCTACAGGGGCAATCTGGAAACACCATATATTTT; CDR3: CASRLQGQSGNTIYF
V: TRBV11-3; J: TRBJ2-1; D: TRBD2; size: NA; DNA: TGTGCCAGCACCTTAGGCGGGGGGGTCAGTGAGCAGTTCTTC; CDR3: CASTLGGGVSEQFF
V: TRBV14; J: TRBJ1-4; D: NA; size: NA; DNA: TGTGCCAGCAGCCAGGGGAGTCCTTTAAAACTGTTTTTT; CDR3: CASSQGSPLKLFF
V: TRBV11-3; J: TRBJ1-3; D: NA; size: NA; DNA: TGTGCCAGCAGCTATTCAGGACAGCGGAGCTCTGGAAACACCATATATTTT; CDR3: CASSYSGQRSSGNTIYF
V: TRBV18; J: TRBJ1-4; D: NA; size: once; DNA: TGTGCCAGCTCACCGGGCGGGAAGGAAAAACTGTTTTTT; CDR3: CASSPGGKEKLFF
V: TRBV11-2; J: TRBJ1-2; D: NA; size: NA; DNA: TGTGCCAGCAGGGCTATAGAGGACTATGGCTACACCTTC; CDR3: CASRAIEDYGYTF
V: TRBV6-5; J: TRBJ1-2; D: NA; size: NA; DNA: TGTGCCAGCGATGGGCCCCCTAACTATGGCTACACCTTC; CDR3: CASDGPPNYGYTF
V: TRBV18; J: TRBJ1-2; D: NA; size: NA; DNA: TGTGCCAGCTCACCTTCGACAGCGTCCTATGGCTACACCTTC; CDR3: CASSPSTASYGYTF
V: TRBV7-9; J: TRBJ1-1; D: NA; size: NA; DNA: TGTGCCAGCAGCTTAGATGTGGGAAACACTGAAGCTTTCTTT; CDR3: CASSLDVGNTEAFF
V: TRBV11-3; J: TRBJ2-1; D: TRBD1; size: NA; DNA: TGTGCCAGCAGCCCTGGATCGGGACAGGCGAAGAATGAGCAGTTCTTC; CDR3: CASSPGSGQAKNEQFF
V: TRBV24-1; J: TRBJ1-1; D: TRBD1; size: NA; DNA: TGTGCCACCAGTGATAGGGACAGGGGGGTAGTTGAAGCTTTCTTT; CDR3: CATSDRDRGVVEAFF
V: TRBV5-1; J: TRBJ2-2; D: NA; size: NA; DNA: TGCGCCAGCAGCTTCACAGGGAGGCGAACCGGGGAGCTGTTTTTT; CDR3: CASSFTGRRTGELFF
V: TRBV6-2/TRBV6-3; J: TRBJ1-1; D: NA; size: NA; DNA: TGTGCCAGCAGTTTTACTTGGGAAATGAACACTGAAGCTTTCTTT; CDR3: CASSFTWEMNTEAFF
V: TRBV19; J: TRBJ1-4; D: TRBD1; size: NA; DNA: TGTGCCAGTAGACGACAGGGATGGGAAAAACTGTTTTTT; CDR3: CASRRQGWEKLFF
V: TRBV7-8; J: TRBJ2-3; D: NA; size: NA; DNA: TGTGCCAGCAGTTTTCGAGGGTGGCAGCGCACAGATACGCAGTATTTT; CDR3: CASSFRGWQRTDTQYF
V: TRBV12-3/TRBV12-4; J: TRBJ1-2; D: TRBD1; size: NA; DNA: TGTGCCAGCAGTCCGACAGGGGGCGGCGGCTACACCTTC; CDR3: CASSPTGGGGYTF
V: TRBV2; J: TRBJ2-7; D: NA; size: NA; DNA: TGTGCCAGCAGTGAATGGCTAGTCGACGAGCAGTACTTC; CDR3: CASSEWLVDEQYF
V: TRBV7-2; J: TRBJ2-7; D: NA; size: NA; DNA: TGTGCCAGCAGCTCCCTCGTGACCACGTTTTCGCACTTC; CDR3: CASSSLVTTFSHF
V: TRBV13; J: TRBJ2-2; D: TRBD2; size: NA; DNA: TGTGCCAGCAGCAAATCCCCAGCGGGGTACAGCGGGGAGCTGTTTTTT; CDR3: CASSKSPAGYSGELFF
V: TRBV6-1; J: TRBJ1-2; D: NA; size: NA; DNA: TGTGCCAGCAGTGATACGCCGAACTATGGCTACACCTTC; CDR3: CASSDTPNYGYTF
V: TRBV6-5; J: TRBJ1-1; D: NA; size: NA; DNA: TGTGCCAGCAGCCGCCGGGGGAACACTGAAGCTTTCTTT; CDR3: CASSRRGNTEAFF
V: TRBV7-7; J: TRBJ1-4; D: NA; size: NA; DNA: TGTGCTAGCAGCGTTTCCCCGGGAGCTAATGAAAAACTGTTTTTT; CDR3: CASSVSPGANEKLFF
V: TRBV7-3; J: TRBJ2-1; D: NA; size: NA; DNA: TGTGCCAGCAGCTTAATCCGGGGGAGTGCCTACAATGAGCAGTTCTTC; CDR3: CASSLIRGSAYNEQFF
V: TRBV20-1; J: TRBJ1-3; D: NA; size: NA; DNA: TGCAGTGCTCGACAGGGAAACACCATATATTTT; CDR3: CSARQGNTIYF
V: TRBV19; J: TRBJ1-5; D: NA; size: NA; DNA: TGTGCCAGTAGTATGTGGCAATCTACTAGCAATCAGCCCCAGCATTTT; CDR3: CASSMWQSTSNQPQHF
V: TRBV6-5; J: TRBJ1-5; D: TRBD1; size: NA; DNA: TGTGCCAGCAGTCGGACAGGGGATAGCAATCAGCCCCAGCATTTT; CDR3: CASSRTGDSNQPQHF
V: TRBV6-1; J: TRBJ1-2; D: NA; size: few; DNA: TGTGCCAGCAGTGAACGGGCAGGGGTGGATGGCTACACCTTC; CDR3: CASSERAGVDGYTF
V: TRBV29-1; J: TRBJ1-1; D: NA; size: NA; DNA: TGCAGCGTTGCAAACGCGGGGAACACTGAAGCTTTCTTT; CDR3: CSVANAGNTEAFF
V: TRBV4-2; J: TRBJ1-4; D: NA; size: NA; DNA: TGTGCCAGCAGCCAAGTCGGCGGAAGGACTAATGAAAAACTGTTTTTT; CDR3: CASSQVGGRTNEKLFF
V: TRBV2; J: TRBJ2-6; D: NA; size: few; DNA: TGTGCCGGAGGATTAGGGGCCGGGGCCAACGTCCTGACTTTC; CDR3: CAGGLGAGANVLTF
V: TRBV4-1; J: TRBJ1-1; D: NA; size: NA; DNA: TGCGCCAGCAGCCAAAGGACAAGGCCGGGGACTGAAGCTTTCTTT; CDR3: CASSQRTRPGTEAFF
V: TRBV27; J: TRBJ1-5; D: TRBD1; size: NA; DNA: TGTGCCAGCAGTAACGGACAGGGGAGCAATCAGCCCCAGCATTTT; CDR3: CASSNGQGSNQPQHF
V: TRBV5-6; J: TRBJ2-1; D: NA; size: NA; DNA: TGTGCCAGCAGTCCCGGGTCCGGGGAGCAGTTCTTC; CDR3: CASSPGSGEQFF
V: TRBV27; J: TRBJ1-1; D: TRBD1; size: NA; DNA: TGTGCCAGCGGGAGACAGGGGTCTATGAACACTGAAGCTTTCTTT; CDR3: CASGRQGSMNTEAFF
V: TRBV7-8; J: TRBJ1-1; D: NA; size: NA; DNA: TGTGCCAGCAGGGCTACAGCGAACACTGAAGCTTTCTTT; CDR3: CASRATANTEAFF
V: TRBV16; J: TRBJ1-1; D: TRBD1; size: once; DNA: TGTGCCAGCAGCCGGGACAGGGAAACTGAAGCTTTCTTT; CDR3: CASSRDRETEAFF
V: TRBV2; J: TRBJ1-6; D: TRBD1; size: NA; DNA: TGTGCCAGCGAGACAGGGAGTCTCAATTCACCCCTCCACTTT; CDR3: CASETGSLNSPLHF
V: TRBV5-5; J: TRBJ2-3; D: NA; size: NA; DNA: TGTGCCAGCAGCTTGCTTGTGGTAACAGATACGCAGTATTTT; CDR3: CASSLLVVTDTQYF
V: TRBV19; J: TRBJ1-1; D: NA; size: few; DNA: TGTGCCAGTAGTACCGTCACCGAATTATTAAGGAACATGAACACTGAAGCTTTCTTT; CDR3: CASSTVTELLRNMNTEAFF
V: TRBV10-1; J: TRBJ1-5; D: NA; size: NA; DNA: TGCGCCAGCATAAGAGGAAATAGCAATCAGCCCCAGCATTTT; CDR3: CASIRGNSNQPQHF
V: TRBV6-1; J: TRBJ1-2; D: NA; size: NA; DNA: TGTGCCAGCAGTGAACGGGGCAGGGATGGCTACACCTTC; CDR3: CASSERGRDGYTF
V: TRBV6-5; J: TRBJ1-1; D: TRBD1; size: once; DNA: TGTGCCAGCAGTTACGGTCAGGGGGGGTTTGAAGCTTTCTTT; CDR3: CASSYGQGGFEAFF
V: TRBV19; J: TRBJ1-1; D: NA; size: NA; DNA: TGTGCCAGTAGTATAGGACAGAGGAACACTGAAGCTTTCTTT; CDR3: CASSIGQRNTEAFF
V: TRBV11-3; J: TRBJ2-2; D: TRBD1; size: NA; DNA: TGTGCCAGCAGCCCGGACAGGGCCACCGGGGAGCTGTTTTTT; CDR3: CASSPDRATGELFF
V: TRBV12-3/TRBV12-4; J: TRBJ1-1; D: NA; size: NA; DNA: TGTGCCAGCAGTAGACCGTCTAGGACTGAAGCTTTCTTT; CDR3: CASSRPSRTEAFF